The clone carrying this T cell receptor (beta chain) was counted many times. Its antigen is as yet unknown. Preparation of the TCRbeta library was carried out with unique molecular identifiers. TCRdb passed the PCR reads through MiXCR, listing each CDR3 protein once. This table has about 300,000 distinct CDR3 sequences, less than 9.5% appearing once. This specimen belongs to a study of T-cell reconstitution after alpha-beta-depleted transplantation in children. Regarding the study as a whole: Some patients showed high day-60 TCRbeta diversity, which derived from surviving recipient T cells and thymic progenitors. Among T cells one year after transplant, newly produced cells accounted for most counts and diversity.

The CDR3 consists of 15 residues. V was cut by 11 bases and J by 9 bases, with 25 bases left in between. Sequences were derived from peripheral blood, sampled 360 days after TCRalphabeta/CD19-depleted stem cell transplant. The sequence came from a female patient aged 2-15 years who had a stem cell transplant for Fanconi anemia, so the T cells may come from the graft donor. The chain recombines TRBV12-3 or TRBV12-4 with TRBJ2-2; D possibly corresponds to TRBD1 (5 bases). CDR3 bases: TGTGCCTCCTCGCGTGGGGCCGGTTCTCCCCGGGAGCTGTTTTTT. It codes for CASSRGAGSPRELFF.